What follows are 8 T cell receptor beta chains derived from one specimen sequenced in a study of shared clonotypes between healthy human individuals. Here immunoSEQ multiplex PCR was the method, and the copy in TCRdb shows in-frame clones only, minus some. Of approximately 1,500,000 clones in the sample, roughly 98% were seen once. Sequenced sample: naive CD4+ T cells sorted from blood. The subset: CD45RA+ positively selected. These receptors were obtained from a man aged 30 to 45 in good health.

The chain couples TRBV5-4 to TRBJ2-1, with TRBD2 matching 8 bases. Per the germline V gene, CDR1 is SGHNT and CDR2 is YYREEE (reference sequence). The CDR3 covers 15 residues. V lost 2 bases and J lost 6; bases outside the gene matches: 7. CDR3 residues: CASSLGLAGPNEQFF. As DNA, the CDR3 is TGTGCCAGCAGCTTAGGACTAGCCGGACCCAATGAGCAGTTCTTC.

The chain combines TRBV28 with TRBJ2-3; D might be TRBD1 or TRBD2, each matching 5 bases. Germline lookup yields CDR1 MDHEN and CDR2 SYDVKM. The CDR3 is made up of 15 amino acids. V lost 8 bases and J lost 1, with 16 bases in between. CDR3 loop: CASSQRGGGTDTQYF. The CDR3 region has the DNA TGTGCCAGCTCCCAACGGGGCGGCGGCACAGATACGCAGTATTTT.

The rearrangement uses TRBV6-5 and TRBJ1-3, with D unresolved. The CDR3 is made up of 15 amino acids. Germline loops: CDR1 MNHEY, CDR2 SVGAGI. Trimming shortened V by 0 bases and J by 2 bases, and 8 bases separated the two germline ends. CDR3 DNA: TGTGCCAGCAGTTACTCGCCCCCCCCTGGAAACACCATATATTTT. Translating it yields CASSYSPPPGNTIYF.

This chain links TRBV9 with TRBJ1-2, with D hard to call. The V end was cut by 4 bases, the J end by 3 bases, with 10 bases between. This CDR3 is built from 13 residues. Germline V gene sequence: CDR1 SGDLS, CDR2 YYNGEE. CDR3 in amino acids: CASSNDEYYGYTF. CDR3 DNA: TGTGCCAGCAGCAATGACGAGTACTATGGCTACACCTTC. The full variable domain, its missing parts supplied by reference TRBV9 and TRBJ1-2, is DSGVTQTPKHLITATGQRVTLRCSPRSGDLSVYWYQQSLDQGLQFLIQYYNGEERAKGNILERFSAQQFPDLHSELNLSSLELGDSALYFCASSNDEYYGYTFGSGTRLTVV.

The chain employs TRBV10-2 and TRBJ2-7, with D perhaps TRBD2 (6 bases). The germline CDR1 and CDR2 sequences are WSHSY and SAAADI. Trimming stripped 0 bases from V and 2 bases from J, with 11 bases between. The CDR3 runs to 15 residues. In DNA form, the CDR3 reads TGCGCCAGCAGTGAGTCCCACAGGAGGGCCTACGAGCAGTACTTC. It is translated as CASSESHRRAYEQYF.

The V gene is TRBV7-2, the J gene TRBJ2-7; D is uncertain. Germline CDR1 reads SGHTA; CDR2 reads FQGNSA. The CDR3 sequence is 13 residues long. Trimming pared 3 bases from V and 3 bases from J, leaving 9 bases between. The CDR3 DNA is TGTGCCAGCAGCTTGTCAGGCCGCTACGAGCAGTACTTC. It yields the protein CASSLSGRYEQYF.

The chain links TRBV29-1 to TRBJ1-2, with D tentatively TRBD1 (5 bases). This CDR3 has 15 residues. CDR1 is SQVTM, CDR2 ANQGSEA, per germline. The V end was cut by 7 bases, the J end by 4 bases, with 22 bases between. DNA for the CDR3: TGCAGCGCCACTGGGCAGGGACTCGCTCCCTATGGCTACACCTTC. Translating it yields CSATGQGLAPYGYTF.

The rearrangement uses TRBV15 and TRBJ1-5, with TRBD1 matching 8 bases. CDR1 and CDR2 from the germline V gene are LNHNV and YYDKDF (reference sequence). The CDR3 loop spans 18 amino acids. The V segment lost 5 bases and the J segment 0 bases; nucleotides outside the gene matches: 12. The CDR3 coding sequence is TGTGCCACCAGCGCGCGGGACAGGTCAATTTATAGCAATCAGCCCCAGCATTTT. This translates into CATSARDRSIYSNQPQHF.